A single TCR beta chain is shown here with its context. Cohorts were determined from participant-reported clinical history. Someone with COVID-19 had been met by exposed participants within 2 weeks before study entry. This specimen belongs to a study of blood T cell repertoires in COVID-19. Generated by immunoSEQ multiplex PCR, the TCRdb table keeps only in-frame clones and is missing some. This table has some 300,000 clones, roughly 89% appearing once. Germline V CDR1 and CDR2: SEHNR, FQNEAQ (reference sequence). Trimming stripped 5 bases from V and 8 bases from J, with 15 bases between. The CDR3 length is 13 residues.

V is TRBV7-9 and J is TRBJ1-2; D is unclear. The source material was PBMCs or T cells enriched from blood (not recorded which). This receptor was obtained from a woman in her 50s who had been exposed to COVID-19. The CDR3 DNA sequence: TGTGCCAGCAGCCCGAGGGCCCTTGGGGGCTACACCTTC. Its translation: CASSPRALGGYTF.